This T cell receptor beta chain was identified in a study of T cells in Graves' hyperthyroidism and ophthalmopathy. Amplification targeted TCR beta CDR3 regions from RNA transcripts. HTBI primers were used for first-round RT-PCR of the TCR CDR3. TCRdb re-analysed the multiplex PCR reads in MiXCR, keeping a single row per CDR3 protein. The data show over 500,000 distinct CDR3 sequences, about 16% seen once. This clonotype came up a few times. Germline CDR1 MGHRA, CDR2 YSYEKL. The CDR3 contains 17 residues. V lost 0 bases to trimming and J lost 8 bases; unmatched junction nucleotides: 9. Sequencing was performed on blood. This sequence originates from a woman aged 25 to 39 with Graves' ophthalmopathy. The V call is TRBV4-1, the J call TRBJ2-1; TRBD2 agrees at 11 bases. DNA for the CDR3: TGCGCCAGCAGCCAAGAGGCTAGCGGGAGGTCTGGGGATGAGCAGTTCTTC. Its translation is CASSQEASGRSGDEQFF.